The T cell receptor (beta chain) under discussion was sequenced for a study of cytomegalovirus exposure and HLA in healthy donors. Study-wide results and limits: The later analysis indicated that the majority of CMV-associated TCR beta chains appeared HLA-restricted. Specificity of three CMV-associated chains for CMV antigens was verified in vitro.

As for this clone: Its target is not known.

Vbeta (60) and Jbeta (13) primers were used in the PCR. Profiling relied on immunoSEQ multiplex PCR, and the TCRdb table lists in-frame clones only, not all of them. The table lists 100,000 to 150,000 clones, 75% of them singletons, with around 3% in the top ten. The CDR3 has 15 amino acids. Deletions cut 2 bases from V and 4 bases from J, with 12 bases between. Germline CDR1 SEHNR, CDR2 FQNEAQ (reference sequence). The origin of this receptor is a woman between 45 and 60 years old in good health and CMV-seronegative. The specimen sequenced was PBMCs. The V and J genes are TRBV7-9 and TRBJ1-5; D may be TRBD1 (6 bases). CDR3 amino acids: CASSLFTGQNQPQHF. CDR3 DNA sequence: TGTGCCAGCAGCTTATTCACAGGGCAGAATCAGCCCCAGCATTTT. Based on the CDR3 plus reference TRBV7-9 and TRBJ1-5, the full variable domain is DTGVSQNPRHKITKRGQNVTFRCDPISEHNRLYWYRQTLGQGPEFLTYFQNEAQLEKSRLLSDRFSAERPKGSFSTLEIQRTEQGDSAMYLCASSLFTGQNQPQHFGDGTRLSIL.